This TCR beta chain was captured by sequencing in a study of early stage breast cancer tumors. Study details: Under 10 ER+/PR+/HER2- tumors were invasive ductal; a few were invasive lobular. Notes on the study in general: Most shared enriched TCRB sequences were commonly generated ones. Compared with adjacent normal breast tissue, tumors showed 2 to 2.5-fold greater T cell density and higher clonality.

The ends were cut back, 1 base at V and 2 bases at J, with 18 bases in the middle. There are 17 residues in the CDR3. Germline CDR1 reads SGDLS; CDR2 reads YYNGEE. This clone appeared a few times. Its antigen is unknown. Each sample had two DNA replicates, around 0.53 ug blood or about 1.4 ug tissue. Only in-frame clones appear in the TCRdb table, and some are missing; sequencing was by immunoSEQ multiplex PCR. Of fewer than 30,000 clones listed, around 50% were seen once; the top ten hold 7.5% to 9.5%. The sample consisted of breast tumor tissue. The sequence was collected from a person aged 45-65 years with breast cancer. The chain couples TRBV9 to TRBJ1-2, with TRBD1 as a possible D gene (6 bases). The CDR3 protein is CASSVSPGAGANYGYTF. The CDR3 coding sequence is TGTGCCAGCAGCGTAAGTCCCGGCGCAGGGGCGAACTATGGCTACACCTTC. Variable domain in full (rest from reference TRBV9 and TRBJ1-2): DSGVTQTPKHLITATGQRVTLRCSPRSGDLSVYWYQQSLDQGLQFLIQYYNGEERAKGNILERFSAQQFPDLHSELNLSSLELGDSALYFCASSVSPGAGANYGYTFGSGTRLTVV.